This TCR beta chain was recorded in a study of T cell changes during pregnancy in multiple sclerosis. V trimming: 9 bases; J trimming: 4 bases; junction bases outside the gene matches: 5. Germline CDR1 reads LNHDA; CDR2 reads SQIVND (reference sequence). CDR3 length equals 12 residues. Generated by immunoSEQ multiplex PCR, the TCRdb table keeps only in-frame clones and is missing some. The sample includes approximately 110,000 clones, approximately 90% seen only once; the top ten take around 3.5%. This receptor was taken from a female donor with multiple sclerosis, enrolled in a pregnancy study. The source was peripheral blood, collected after pregnancy. The chain recombines TRBV19 with TRBJ1-1, with TRBD1 matching 7 bases. DNA of the CDR3: TGTGCCAGCCGACAGGGAAGCACTGAAGCTTTCTTT. Protein sequence: CASRQGSTEAFF.